These 31 T cell receptor beta chains were all obtained from the same sample, sequenced in a study of tumor-infiltrating lymphocytes in primary liver carcinoma. Using a constant-region primer together with ProtoScript II reverse transcriptase, TCR beta cDNA was made from around 500 ng of total RNA. Slightly modified ARM-PCR served as the procedure for the TCR beta libraries. These libraries came from three rounds of nested multiplex PCR. Each of the first two PCR rounds ran approximately 11 cycles with TRBV1-TRBV30 forward and C-beta reverse primers. One entry per CDR3 protein, called by TCRdb with MiXCR from the multiplex PCR reads. The sample consists of 250,000 to 400,000 distinct CDR3 sequences, roughly two thirds of them appearing once. Germline DNA was also extracted, with blood RNA taken from unsorted whole blood. The sequenced sample was peripheral blood. Receptor source: a man aged 40-50 years with primary liver carcinoma and hepatitis B virus infection.

In regard to this clonotype: One end of the junction does not line up with germline, which may come from a read error. The V call is TRBV7-9, the J call TRBJ2-3; D is undetermined. This CDR3 has 12 residues. Germline V gene data show CDR1 as SEHNR and CDR2 as FQNEAQ (reference sequence). DNA for the CDR3: TGTGTCAGCAGCTCGGAATGGGATACGCAGTATTTT. The encoded protein is CVSSSEWDTQYF.

This clonotype turned up a few times. This chain connects TRBV6-2 or TRBV6-3 to TRBJ1-2; D is unclear. CDR1 and CDR2 (germline): MNHEY, SVGEGT. The CDR3 is 12 amino acids. Trimming pared 5 bases from V and 4 bases from J, leaving 8 bases between. The CDR3 loop reads CASSSHLYGYTF. The CDR3 nucleotides read TGTGCCAGCAGTAGCCACCTCTATGGCTACACCTTC.

The genes are TRBV5-1 and TRBJ2-1, with 8 bases lining up with TRBD2. There are 15 residues in the CDR3. V was clipped by 0 bases and J by 6 bases; unmatched bases: 5. Germline V gives CDR1 SGHRS, CDR2 YFSETQ. In DNA form, the CDR3 reads TGCGCCAGCAGCTTGGCGTCGGGGACTAGCAATGAGCAGTTCTTC. It translates to CASSLASGTSNEQFF.

Remarks on this clonotype: Just one base apart from a much larger clone, this may be a read error. This rearrangement joins TRBV6-5 to TRBJ2-3, with 16 bases matching TRBD2. Germline V lookup: CDR1 MNHEY, CDR2 SVGAGI. The CDR3 totals 19 residues. Trimming removed 2 bases from V and 4 bases from J; junction bases left unmatched: 9. CDR3 region: CASSYPTGLAGGPADTQYF. The DNA of the CDR3 is TGTGCCAGCAGTTACCCCACGGGACTAGCGGGAGGGCCCGCAGATACGCAGTATTTT.

V and J are TRBV7-8 and TRBJ1-5; D not certain. The CDR3 sequence is 16 residues long. Trimming cost V 2 bases and J 7 bases, with 18 bases left between them. CDR1 is SGHVS, CDR2 FQNEAQ, per germline. For the CDR3, the DNA is TGTGCCAGCAGCTTAAGTATGGAGCTTTCGTGGCAGCCCCAGCATTTT. It encodes CASSLSMELSWQPQHF. The full variable domain, its missing parts supplied by reference TRBV7-8 and TRBJ1-5, is GAGVSQSPRYKVAKRGQDVALRCDPISGHVSLFWYQQALGQGPEFLTYFQNEAQLDKSGLPSDRFFAERPEGSVSTLKIQRTQQEDSAVYLCASSLSMELSWQPQHFGDGTRLSIL.

Comments on this clonotype: A much larger clone differs from this one at a single base, so this may be a read error. The chain joins TRBV6-5 to TRBJ2-2, with D possibly being TRBD1 (5 bases). There are 16 residues in the CDR3. CDR1 and CDR2 from the germline V gene are MNHEY and SVGAGI. This chain's CDR3 is CTSSYSQGSGTGELFF. Here the CDR3 DNA reads TGTACCAGCAGTTACAGTCAGGGCTCGGGCACCGGGGAGCTGTTTTTT.

A remark on this clonotype: The final CDR3 position lacks the conserved phenylalanine or tryptophan, pointing to a likely read error. CDR3 sequence (DNA): TGTGCCAGCAGTCAGGAGGACAGGACAATCTCTGGGGCCAACGTCCTGACTCTC. Its protein is CASSQEDRTISGANVLTL. The genes are TRBV4-2 and TRBJ2-6; TRBD1 agrees at 7 bases. CDR3 length: 18 amino acids. V gave up 6 bases and J gave up 0 bases; unmatched junction bases: 11. Looked up from germline, CDR1 is LGHNA and CDR2 is YNFKEQ.

This clonotype has more than one count but fewer than ten. V and J are TRBV10-3 and TRBJ2-7; 13 bases agree with TRBD2. This CDR3 comprises 15 residues. Germline CDR1 ENHRY, CDR2 SYGVKD. Trimming cost V 7 bases and J 4 bases; bases outside gene matches: 7. CDR3 region: CAIKAGTSGEYEQYF. The CDR3 DNA reads TGTGCCATCAAGGCCGGGACTAGCGGGGAATACGAGCAGTACTTC.

This clonotype has a single count. A much larger clone lies a single base off, so this may be a read error. The J gene is TRBJ2-1, the V gene TRBV6-7; the match to TRBD1 covers 8 bases. TRBV6-7 is filed as an ORF, its function uncertain. CDR3 length equals 15 residues. CDR3 sequence (DNA): TGTGCCCGCAGTCGGACGGACAGGGTAGGGGATGAGCAGTTCTTC. It is translated as CARSRTDRVGDEQFF.

The chain recombines TRBV21-1 with TRBJ1-1. TRBV21-1 is noted as a pseudogene. The CDR3 loop spans 14 amino acids. The CDR3 region has the DNA TGTGCCAGCAGCAAAGGAACCGGGACCACTGAAGCTTTCTTT. Its protein product is CASSKGTGTTEAFF.

This clonotype showed up just once. One base away lies a much larger clone, so this may be a sequencing read error. V and J are TRBV6-1 and TRBJ1-1, with TRBD1 as a possible D gene (5 bases). The CDR3 has 13 residues. CDR1 and CDR2 from the germline V gene are MNHNS and SASEGT. The CDR3 DNA follows: TGTGCCGGCAGTGAACAGGCAGGTCGTCAGGCTTTCTTT. The encoded protein is CAGSEQAGRQAFF.

The chain recombines TRBV5-1 with TRBJ1-1; no definite D call. Germline CDR1 SGHRS, CDR2 YFSETQ. V dropped 7 bases and J dropped 1 base, with 14 bases sitting between them. The CDR3 runs to 14 residues. CDR3: CASCQGGANTEAFF. The CDR3, as DNA: TGCGCCAGCTGTCAAGGCGGAGCGAACACTGAAGCTTTCTTT.

Regarding this clonotype: Given a much more abundant clone one base away, this may be a read error. This chain links TRBV6-1 with TRBJ1-1; 9 nucleotides line up with TRBD1. The germline V gene encodes CDR1 MNHNS and CDR2 SASEGT. The CDR3 sequence is 16 residues long. V lost 7 bases and J lost 5; bases outside the gene matches: 14. This chain's CDR3 is CASTPLWTGALTEAFF. The CDR3 coding sequence is TGTGCCAGCACTCCCTTATGGACAGGGGCTCTGACTGAAGCTTTCTTT.

V and J are TRBV6-5 and TRBJ2-5; D unclear. The V gene's germline CDR1 is MNHEY and CDR2 SVGAGI. V lost 4 bases to trimming and J lost 3 bases, with 12 bases between them. The CDR3 is made up of 14 amino acids. The CDR3 loop is CASSSLNSEETQYF. CDR3 sequence (DNA): TGTGCCAGCAGTTCCCTTAACAGCGAAGAGACCCAGTACTTC.

The rearrangement uses TRBV6-2 or TRBV6-3 and TRBJ2-7, with D tentatively TRBD2 (5 bases). This CDR3 contains 12 residues. The V end lost 8 bases, the J end lost 3 bases, and 11 bases lay between the germline ends. The germline V gene encodes CDR1 MNHEY and CDR2 SVGEGT. The CDR3 protein is CASGHRDYEQYF. CDR3 DNA: TGTGCCAGCGGCCACCGGGACTACGAGCAGTACTTC.

About this clonotype: Germline is not matched at one junction end, which may reflect a read error. The chain is built from TRBV4-1 and TRBJ2-2; D not certain. CDR1 and CDR2 from the germline V gene are MGHRA and YSYEKL. This CDR3 spans 11 amino acids. The CDR3 loop is CASGQVGELFF. DNA of the CDR3: TGCGCCAGCGGCCAAGTCGGGGAGCTGTTTTTT.

This clonotype was detected ten times or more. The V call is TRBV29-1, the J call TRBJ1-1; D ambiguous. From germline, CDR1 is SQVTM and CDR2 ANQGSEA. The ends were cut back, 7 bases at V and 1 base at J, with 19 bases in the middle. CDR3 length equals 15 residues. The CDR3 is CSAEVRLGRNTEAFF. The CDR3 DNA is TGCAGCGCAGAGGTTAGACTAGGGCGGAACACTGAAGCTTTCTTT.

This chain uses TRBV30 with TRBJ2-3; possible D gene TRBD1, 7 bases. The CDR3 has 14 amino acids. Germline V gene sequence: CDR1 GTSNPN, CDR2 SVGIG (reference sequence). Trimming took 2 bases from V and 4 from J, leaving 13 bases between them. Written as DNA, the CDR3 is TGTGCCTGGAGTAGGGGGCAGCGGGCAGATACGCAGTATTTT. Translation gives CAWSRGQRADTQYF.

This clonotype has at least ten counts. The chain employs TRBV10-3 and TRBJ2-3; unclear D gene. The V end lost 2 bases, the J end lost 4 bases, and 4 bases lay between the germline ends. The CDR3 totals 12 residues. Germline CDR1 reads ENHRY; CDR2 reads SYGVKD. The CDR3 DNA is TGTGCCATCAGTGAGAGATCAGATACGCAGTATTTT. Its protein product is CAISERSDTQYF.

A note on this clonotype: The junction and the germline gene differ at one end; a read error may be behind it. J is TRBJ1-1 and V is TRBV29-1; the match to TRBD1 covers 7 bases. Germline V gene lookup returns CDR1 SQVTM and CDR2 ANQGSEA. The CDR3 spans 12 residues. Written as DNA, the CDR3 is TGTTGCGTTTCTACAGGGGAGGCTGAAGCTTTATTT. It yields the protein CCVSTGEAEALF. The full variable domain, with the rest looked up from reference TRBV29-1 and TRBJ1-1, is SAVISQKPSRDICQRGTSLTIQCQVDSQVTMMFWYRQQPGQSLTLIATANQGSEATYESGFVIDKFPISRPNLTFSTLTVSNMSPEDSSIYLCCVSTGEAEALFGQGTRLTVV.

The V gene is TRBV28, the J gene TRBJ1-1, with 8 bases matching TRBD1. The germline V gene encodes CDR1 MDHEN and CDR2 SYDVKM. Trimming took 2 bases from V and 3 from J; bases not matched to a gene: 2. The CDR3 spans 14 residues. CDR3 region: CASSLDRGYTEAFF. The CDR3 coding sequence is TGTGCCAGCAGTTTAGACAGGGGTTACACTGAAGCTTTCTTT.

V is TRBV28 and J is TRBJ1-1; D uncertain. The CDR3 totals 15 residues. The germline V and J ends were trimmed by 6 bases and 1 base, with 15 bases remaining between them. Germline V CDR1 and CDR2: MDHEN, SYDVKM. The CDR3 sequence: CASRRTDNSNTEAFF. DNA for the CDR3: TGTGCCAGCAGGCGGACGGATAACTCGAACACTGAAGCTTTCTTT.

Concerning this clonotype: The junction shows a germline mismatch at one end, possibly a read error. The chain has TRBV14 and TRBJ2-3; the match to TRBD1 covers 9 bases. CDR1 is SGHDN, CDR2 FVKESK, per germline. The CDR3 covers 16 residues. CDR3: CANSRLPGQGTDTQYF. The DNA for the CDR3 is TGTGCCAACAGCCGTCTCCCGGGACAGGGTACAGATACGCAGTATTTT.

Notes on this clonotype: A much larger clone sits a single nucleotide away, making a read error possible. This sequence joins TRBV5-1 and TRBJ2-7; the match to TRBD1 covers 7 bases. Per the germline V gene, CDR1 is SGHRS and CDR2 is YFSETQ. The V and J ends lost 9 bases and 9 bases, in that order; junction bases with no gene match: 18. The CDR3 sequence is 14 residues long. The DNA of the CDR3 is TGCGCCAACACAAAGACCACGGGACAGAGCCGGCAGTACTTC. This translates into CANTKTTGQSRQYF.

To note about this clonotype: One end of the junction is discordant with germline, which a read error may explain. The chain links TRBV11-2 to TRBJ2-7; D gene unclear. Germline V gene data show CDR1 as SGHAT and CDR2 as FQNNGV. The CDR3 covers 12 residues. This chain's CDR3 is CVSSHQGYEQYF. The CDR3 nucleotides are TGTGTCAGCAGCCACCAAGGCTACGAGCAGTACTTC.

Note on this clonotype: This CDR3 fails to terminate in the conserved phenylalanine or tryptophan, so it likely reflects a read error. The genes are TRBV11-3 and TRBJ2-1; no definite D call. The CDR3 has 16 residues. Germline-derived CDR1 and CDR2 are SGHNT and YENEEA. The CDR3 nucleotides read TGTGTCAGCAGTCCCGGTTTGCCCTGGTCGTACATTGAGCAGTTCTTA. Its protein product is CVSSPGLPWSYIEQFL.

Turning to this clonotype: The missing conserved phenylalanine or tryptophan at the end of this CDR3 makes a read error likely. The J gene is TRBJ2-5, the V gene TRBV6-1; 7 nucleotides line up with TRBD2. CDR3 size: 14 residues. Germline V lookup: CDR1 MNHNS, CDR2 SASEGT. V was clipped by 6 bases and J by 5 bases; unmatched bases: 9. In nucleotides, the CDR3 is TGTGCCAGCAGCGGGACTGGGGGGGGTGAGACCCAGTACCTC. As protein: CASSGTGGGETQYL.

This clonotype has just a few counts. A read error may be the cause here, since a much bigger clone is one base away. The V call is TRBV29-1, the J call TRBJ2-7; a possible D gene is TRBD2 (6 bases). Germline V CDR1 and CDR2: SQVTM, ANQGSEA. V shed 0 bases and J shed 3 bases, with 18 bases lying between them. The CDR3 extends over 16 amino acids. CDR3: CSVEDIGGGRSYEQYF. In DNA, the CDR3 is TGCAGCGTTGAAGATATAGGTGGGGGGAGAAGCTACGAGCAGTACTTC.

This clonotype came up many times. The chain recombines TRBV4-3 with TRBJ1-2, with D maybe TRBD1 (5 bases). This CDR3 contains 13 residues. The germline V gene encodes CDR1 LGHNA and CDR2 YSLEER. V gave up 3 bases and J gave up 2 bases, with 7 bases separating them. The CDR3 DNA sequence: TGCGCCAGCAGCCACAGGGTGAACTATGGCTACACCTTC. Protein: CASSHRVNYGYTF.

Comment on this clonotype: Because it lacks the conserved phenylalanine or tryptophan at the end, this CDR3 is likely a read error. The chain joins TRBV28 to TRBJ2-4; a weak D match, TRBD1 (5 bases). The germline V gene has CDR1 MDHEN and CDR2 SYDVKM. V lost 5 bases and J 0 bases, leaving 8 bases between the germline ends. The CDR3 spans 14 residues. The CDR3, as DNA: TGTGCCAGCAGTCCGACAGTAGCCAAAAACATTCAGTACTAC. It is translated as CASSPTVAKNIQYY.

At least ten counts were recorded for this clonotype. The CDR3 reads CASSLLSGETQYF. The CDR3 DNA reads TGTGCCAGCAGTTTATTGTCCGGAGAGACCCAGTACTTC. The J gene is TRBJ2-5, the V gene TRBV12-3 or TRBV12-4; no firm D call. Trimming removed 2 bases from V and 4 bases from J, with 8 bases in between. The CDR3 spans 13 residues.